This T cell receptor (beta chain) was captured by sequencing in a study of T cells in Graves' hyperthyroidism and ophthalmopathy. Regarding the study as a whole: A model of 13 V-J pairs discriminated ophthalmopathy from stable hyperthyroidism. Blood also showed most of the thyroid clonotypes that were expanded above 0.001.

TCR beta CDR3 region amplification was performed from RNA transcripts. The HTBI set primed first-round TCR CDR3 RT-PCR. TCRdb redid the calling of the multiplex PCR reads with MiXCR, one entry per CDR3 protein. The sample holds approximately 370,000 distinct CDR3 sequences, about 15% seen once. This clonotype was seen many times. What it binds is not known. The CDR3 runs to 13 residues. Germline trimming cut 7 bases from V and 6 bases from J; bases unmatched to any gene: 7. Germline V gives CDR1 SQVTM, CDR2 ANQGSEA. The TCR sequence derives from a woman aged 25 to 39 with Graves' hyperthyroidism. The sample comprised blood. The V and J genes are TRBV29-1 and TRBJ2-1; TRBD2 matches 9 bases. The CDR3: CSGEAGGRNEQFF. The CDR3 DNA reads as TGCAGCGGGGAAGCGGGAGGACGCAATGAGCAGTTCTTC.